The source of this T cell receptor (beta chain) is a study of shared clonotypes between healthy human individuals. Sequencing used immunoSEQ multiplex PCR; TCRdb keeps in-frame clones, though not all of them. The table lists around 1.9 million clones, over 85% of them singletons. Naive CD8 cells were CD45RO-negative, positively selected for CCR7, excluding terminally differentiated effector memory CD45RA+ cells. Every one of the donors was a Caucasian adult that lived in Nashville, Tennessee. Trimming removed 5 bases from V and 4 bases from J, with 14 bases in between. CDR3 length: 15 amino acids. Germline loops: CDR1 SGHVS, CDR2 FNYEAQ.

This clonotype originated in a man aged 18 to 29 in good health. Some clones in this sample may be carry-over from other donors' samples. The sequenced sample consisted of naive CD8+ T cells from PBMCs. V is TRBV7-6 and J is TRBJ2-2; TRBD1 might be the D (6 bases). CDR3 sequence: CASSRTQGSTGELFF. The CDR3 DNA sequence: TGTGCCAGCAGCAGAACTCAGGGGAGCACCGGGGAGCTGTTTTTT.